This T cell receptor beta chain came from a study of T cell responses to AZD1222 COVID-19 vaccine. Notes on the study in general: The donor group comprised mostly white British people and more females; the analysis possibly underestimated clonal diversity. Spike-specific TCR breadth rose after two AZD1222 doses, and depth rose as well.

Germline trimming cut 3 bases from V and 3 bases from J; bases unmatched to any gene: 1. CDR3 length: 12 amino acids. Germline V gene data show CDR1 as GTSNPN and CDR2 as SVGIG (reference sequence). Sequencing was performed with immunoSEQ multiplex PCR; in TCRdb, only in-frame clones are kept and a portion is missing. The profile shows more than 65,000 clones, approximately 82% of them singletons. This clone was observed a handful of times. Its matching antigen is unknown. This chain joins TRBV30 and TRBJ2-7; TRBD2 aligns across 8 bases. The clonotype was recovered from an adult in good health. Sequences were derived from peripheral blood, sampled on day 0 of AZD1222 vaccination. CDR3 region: CAWSAGGYEQYF. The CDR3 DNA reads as TGTGCCTGGAGCGCGGGAGGCTACGAGCAGTACTTC. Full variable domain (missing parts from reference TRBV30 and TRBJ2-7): SQTIHQWPATLVQPVGSPLSLECTVEGTSNPNLYWYRQAAGRGLQLLFYSVGIGQISSEVPQNLSASRPQDRQFILSSKKLLLSDSGFYLCAWSAGGYEQYFGPGTRLTVT.